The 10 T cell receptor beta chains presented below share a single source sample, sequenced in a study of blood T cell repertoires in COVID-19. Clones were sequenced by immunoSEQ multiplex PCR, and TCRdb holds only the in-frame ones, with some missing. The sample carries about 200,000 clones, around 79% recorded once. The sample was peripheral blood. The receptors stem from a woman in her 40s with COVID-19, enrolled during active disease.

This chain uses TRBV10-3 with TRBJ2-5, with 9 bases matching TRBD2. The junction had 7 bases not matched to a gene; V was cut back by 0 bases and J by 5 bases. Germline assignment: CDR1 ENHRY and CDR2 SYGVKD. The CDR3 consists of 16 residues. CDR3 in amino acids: CAISESAGGYGETQYF. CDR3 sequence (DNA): TGTGCCATCAGTGAGTCGGCGGGGGGGTACGGGGAGACCCAGTACTTC.

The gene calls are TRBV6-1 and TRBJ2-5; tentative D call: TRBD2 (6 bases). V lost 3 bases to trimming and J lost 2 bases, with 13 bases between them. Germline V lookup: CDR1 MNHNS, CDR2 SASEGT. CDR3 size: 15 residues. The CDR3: CASSEPGLLQETQYF. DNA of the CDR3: TGTGCCAGCAGTGAGCCGGGACTCTTACAAGAGACCCAGTACTTC.

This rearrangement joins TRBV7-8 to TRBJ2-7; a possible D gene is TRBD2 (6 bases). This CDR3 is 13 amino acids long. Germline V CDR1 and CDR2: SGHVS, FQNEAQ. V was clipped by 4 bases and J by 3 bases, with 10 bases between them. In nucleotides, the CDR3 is TGTGCCAGCAGCTCCCGGACTAACTACGAGCAGTACTTC. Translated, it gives CASSSRTNYEQYF.

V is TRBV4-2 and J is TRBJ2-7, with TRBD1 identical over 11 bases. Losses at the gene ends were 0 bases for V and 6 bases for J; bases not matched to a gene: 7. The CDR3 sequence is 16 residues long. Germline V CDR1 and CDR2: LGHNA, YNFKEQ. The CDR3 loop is CASSQDPGQGAGEQYF. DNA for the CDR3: TGTGCCAGCAGCCAAGACCCCGGACAGGGGGCAGGCGAGCAGTACTTC.

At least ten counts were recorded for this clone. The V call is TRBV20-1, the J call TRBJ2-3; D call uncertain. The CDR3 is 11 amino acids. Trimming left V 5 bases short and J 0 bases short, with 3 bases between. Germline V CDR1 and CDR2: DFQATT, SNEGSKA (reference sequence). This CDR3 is CSASSTDTQYF. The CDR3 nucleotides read TGCAGTGCTTCTAGCACAGATACGCAGTATTTT.

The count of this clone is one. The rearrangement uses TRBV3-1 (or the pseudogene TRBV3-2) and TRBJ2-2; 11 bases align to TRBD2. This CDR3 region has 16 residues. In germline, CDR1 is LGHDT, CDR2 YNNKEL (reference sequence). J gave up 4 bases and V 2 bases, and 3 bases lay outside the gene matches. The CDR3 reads CASSQFTSGSTGELFF. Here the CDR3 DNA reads TGTGCCAGCAGCCAATTTACTAGCGGGAGCACCGGGGAGCTGTTTTTT.

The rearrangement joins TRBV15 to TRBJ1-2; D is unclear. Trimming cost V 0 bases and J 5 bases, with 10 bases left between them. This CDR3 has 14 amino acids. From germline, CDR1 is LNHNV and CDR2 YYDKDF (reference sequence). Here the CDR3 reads CATSRDQAGYGYTF. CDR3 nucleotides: TGTGCCACCAGCAGAGATCAGGCGGGGTATGGCTACACCTTC. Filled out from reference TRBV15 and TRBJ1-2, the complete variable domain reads DAMVIQNPRYQVTQFGKPVTLSCSQTLNHNVMYWYQQKSSQAPKLLFHYYDKDFNNEADTPDNFQSRRPNTSFCFLDIRSPGLGDTAMYLCATSRDQAGYGYTFGSGTRLTVV.

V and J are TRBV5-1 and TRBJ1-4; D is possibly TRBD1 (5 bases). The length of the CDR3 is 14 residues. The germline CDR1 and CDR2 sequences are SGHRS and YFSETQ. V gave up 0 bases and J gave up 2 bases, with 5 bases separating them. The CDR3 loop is CASSLAGTNEKLFF. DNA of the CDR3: TGCGCCAGCAGCTTGGCAGGGACTAATGAAAAACTGTTTTTT.

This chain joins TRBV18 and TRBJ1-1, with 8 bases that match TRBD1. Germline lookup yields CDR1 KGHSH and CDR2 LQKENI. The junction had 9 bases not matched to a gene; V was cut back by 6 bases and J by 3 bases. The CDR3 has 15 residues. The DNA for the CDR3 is TGTGCCAGCTCGCTCAAACAGGGGGGATACACTGAAGCTTTCTTT. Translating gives CASSLKQGGYTEAFF. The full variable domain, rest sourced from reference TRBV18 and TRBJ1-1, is NAGVMQNPRHLVRRRGQEARLRCSPMKGHSHVYWYRQLPEEGLKFMVYLQKENIIDESGMPKERFSAEFPKEGPSILRIQQVVRGDSAAYFCASSLKQGGYTEAFFGQGTRLTVV.

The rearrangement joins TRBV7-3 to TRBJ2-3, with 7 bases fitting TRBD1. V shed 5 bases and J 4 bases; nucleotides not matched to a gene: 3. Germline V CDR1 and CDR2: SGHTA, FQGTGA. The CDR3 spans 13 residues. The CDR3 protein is CASSRQGADTQYF. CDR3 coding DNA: TGTGCCAGCAGCCGGCAGGGGGCAGATACGCAGTATTTT.